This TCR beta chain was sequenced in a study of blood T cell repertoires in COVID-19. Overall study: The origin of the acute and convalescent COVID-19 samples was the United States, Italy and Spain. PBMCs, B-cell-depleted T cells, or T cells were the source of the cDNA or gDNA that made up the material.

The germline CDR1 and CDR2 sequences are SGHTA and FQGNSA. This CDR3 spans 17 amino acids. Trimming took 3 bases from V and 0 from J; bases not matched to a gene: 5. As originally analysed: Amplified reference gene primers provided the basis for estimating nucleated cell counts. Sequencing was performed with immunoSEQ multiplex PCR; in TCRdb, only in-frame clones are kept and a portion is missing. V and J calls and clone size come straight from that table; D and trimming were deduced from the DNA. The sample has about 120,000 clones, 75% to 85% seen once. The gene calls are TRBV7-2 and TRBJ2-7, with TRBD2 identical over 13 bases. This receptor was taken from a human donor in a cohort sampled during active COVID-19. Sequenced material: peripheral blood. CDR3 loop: CASSFRGTSGNSYEQYF. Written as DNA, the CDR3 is TGTGCCAGCAGCTTCCGCGGGACTAGCGGGAACTCCTACGAGCAGTACTTC. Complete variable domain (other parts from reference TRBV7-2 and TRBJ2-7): GAGVSQSPSNKVTEKGKDVELRCDPISGHTALYWYRQSLGQGLEFLIYFQGNSAPDKSGLPSDRFSAERTGGSVSTLTIQRTQQEDSAVYLCASSFRGTSGNSYEQYFGPGTRLTVT.